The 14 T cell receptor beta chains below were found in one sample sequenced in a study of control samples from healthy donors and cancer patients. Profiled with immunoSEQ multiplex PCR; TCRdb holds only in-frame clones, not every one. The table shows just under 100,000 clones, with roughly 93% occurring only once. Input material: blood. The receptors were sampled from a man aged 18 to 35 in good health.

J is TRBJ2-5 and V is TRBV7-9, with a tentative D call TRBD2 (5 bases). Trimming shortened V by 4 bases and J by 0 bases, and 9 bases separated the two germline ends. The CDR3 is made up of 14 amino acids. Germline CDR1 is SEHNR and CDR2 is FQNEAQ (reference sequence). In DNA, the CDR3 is TGTGCCAGCAGCTCAACGGGGAACCAAGAGACCCAGTACTTC. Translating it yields CASSSTGNQETQYF.

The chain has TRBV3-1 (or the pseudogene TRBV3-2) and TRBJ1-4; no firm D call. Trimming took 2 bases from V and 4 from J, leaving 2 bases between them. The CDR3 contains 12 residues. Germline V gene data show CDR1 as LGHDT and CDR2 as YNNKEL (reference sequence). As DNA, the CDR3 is TGTGCCAGCAGCCAAATTAATGAAAAACTGTTTTTT. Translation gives CASSQINEKLFF.

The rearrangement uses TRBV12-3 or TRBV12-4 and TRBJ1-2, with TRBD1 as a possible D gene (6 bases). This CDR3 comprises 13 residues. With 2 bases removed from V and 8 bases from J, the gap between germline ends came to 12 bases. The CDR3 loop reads CASSLNRARGYTF. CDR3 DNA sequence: TGTGCCAGCAGTTTAAACAGGGCGCGCGGCTACACCTTC.

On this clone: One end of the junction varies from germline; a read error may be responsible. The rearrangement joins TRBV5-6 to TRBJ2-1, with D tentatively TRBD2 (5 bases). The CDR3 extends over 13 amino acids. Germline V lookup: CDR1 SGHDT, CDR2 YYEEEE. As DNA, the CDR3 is TGTGCCAGCAGCTTGGCGGGATGGTTATCCTTTCTCTTC. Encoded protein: CASSLAGWLSFLF.

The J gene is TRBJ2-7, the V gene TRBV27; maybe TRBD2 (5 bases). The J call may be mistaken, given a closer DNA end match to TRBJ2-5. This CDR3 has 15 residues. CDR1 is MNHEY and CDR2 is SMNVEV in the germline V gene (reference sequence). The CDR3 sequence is CASSLYSTIQETQYF. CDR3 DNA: TGTGCCAGCAGTTTATACTCGACTATACAAGAGACCCAGTACTTC.

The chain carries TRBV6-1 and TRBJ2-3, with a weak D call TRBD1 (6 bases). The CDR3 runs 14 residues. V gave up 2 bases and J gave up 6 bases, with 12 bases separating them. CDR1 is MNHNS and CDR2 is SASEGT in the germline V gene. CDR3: CASSELTDRDTQYF. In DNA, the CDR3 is TGTGCCAGCAGTGAACTAACTGACAGGGATACGCAGTATTTT.

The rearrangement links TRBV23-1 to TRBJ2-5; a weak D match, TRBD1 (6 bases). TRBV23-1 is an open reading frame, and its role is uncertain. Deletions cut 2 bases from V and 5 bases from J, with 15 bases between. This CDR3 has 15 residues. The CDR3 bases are TGCGCCAGCAGTCAACACCCAGGGGATGGGGAGACCCAGTACTTC. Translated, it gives CASSQHPGDGETQYF.

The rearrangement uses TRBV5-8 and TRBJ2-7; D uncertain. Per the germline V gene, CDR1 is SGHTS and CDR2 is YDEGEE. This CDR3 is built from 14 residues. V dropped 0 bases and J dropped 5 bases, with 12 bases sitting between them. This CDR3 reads CASSLVPVKNEQYF. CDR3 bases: TGTGCCAGCAGCTTGGTACCCGTAAAGAACGAGCAGTACTTC. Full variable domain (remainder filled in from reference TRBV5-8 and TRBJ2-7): EAGVTQSPTHLIKTRGQQATLRCSPISGHTSVYWYQQALGLGLQFLLWYDEGEERNRGNFPPRFSGRQFPNYSSELNVNALELEDSALYLCASSLVPVKNEQYFGPGTRLTVT.

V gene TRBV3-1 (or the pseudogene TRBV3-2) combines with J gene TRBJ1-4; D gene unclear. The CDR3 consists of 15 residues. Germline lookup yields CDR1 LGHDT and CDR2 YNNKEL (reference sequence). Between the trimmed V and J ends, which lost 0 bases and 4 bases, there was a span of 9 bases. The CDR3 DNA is TGTGCCAGCAGCCAAGAGTCTGTTCATAATGAAAAACTGTTTTTT. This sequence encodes CASSQESVHNEKLFF.

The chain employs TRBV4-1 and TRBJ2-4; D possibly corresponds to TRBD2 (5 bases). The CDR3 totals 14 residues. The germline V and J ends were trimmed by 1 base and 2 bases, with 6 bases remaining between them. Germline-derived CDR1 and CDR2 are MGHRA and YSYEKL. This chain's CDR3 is CASSQGGTKNIQYF. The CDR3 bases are TGCGCCAGCAGCCAAGGAGGGACCAAAAACATTCAGTACTTC.

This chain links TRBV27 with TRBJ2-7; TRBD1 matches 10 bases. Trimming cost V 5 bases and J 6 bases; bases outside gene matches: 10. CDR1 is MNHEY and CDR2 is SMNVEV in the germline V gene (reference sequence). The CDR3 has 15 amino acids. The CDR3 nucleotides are TGTGCCAGCAGTCCTTTGGACAGGGGGTTGGTCGAGCAGTACTTC. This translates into CASSPLDRGLVEQYF.

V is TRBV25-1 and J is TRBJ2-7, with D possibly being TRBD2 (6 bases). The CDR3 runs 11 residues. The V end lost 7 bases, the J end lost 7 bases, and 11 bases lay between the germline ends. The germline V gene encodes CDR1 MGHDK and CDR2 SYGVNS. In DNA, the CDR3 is TGTGCCAGCACGGCCAGCGGGGAGCAGTACTTC. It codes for CASTASGEQYF.

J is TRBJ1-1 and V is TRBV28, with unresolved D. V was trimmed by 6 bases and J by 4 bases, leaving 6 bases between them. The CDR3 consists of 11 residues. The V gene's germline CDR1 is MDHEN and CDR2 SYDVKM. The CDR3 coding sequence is TGTGCCAGCAGCCCTCGCACTGAAGCTTTCTTT. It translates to CASSPRTEAFF. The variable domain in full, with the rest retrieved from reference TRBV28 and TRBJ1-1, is DVKVTQSSRYLVKRTGEKVFLECVQDMDHENMFWYRQDPGLGLRLIYFSYDVKMKEKGDIPEGYSVSREKKERFSLILESASTNQTSMYLCASSPRTEAFFGQGTRLTVV.

CDR3 sequence reads: CASSAEVGYTNEKLFF. CDR3 bases: TGTGCCAGCAGCGCGGAAGTCGGTTATACTAATGAAAAACTGTTTTTT. The J gene is TRBJ1-4, the V gene TRBV7-6; D is ambiguous. V gave up 5 bases and J gave up 2 bases, with 15 bases separating them. CDR3 size: 16 residues. Germline assignment: CDR1 SGHVS and CDR2 FNYEAQ.